A single sample is the source of the 30 T cell receptor beta chains below, sequenced in a study of human T cells and chemical hapten exposure. Using its own MiXCR run on the RACE reads, TCRdb lists one record per CDR3 protein. Altogether nearly 350,000 distinct CDR3 sequences are present, roughly 6.9% being singletons, with the ten largest covering less than 10%. Time point here: patch test 1, 2 weeks after DPC sensitization. Documented treatment: therapeutic diphenylcyclopropenone sensitization with weekly scalp DPC. Material: whole blood, obtained in connection with sensitization to the hapten diphenylcyclopropenone (DPC). The receptor source for this set is a woman aged 18-29 years with alopecia areata. Some clones in this sample may be carry-over from other donors' samples.

The rearrangement uses TRBV6-5 and TRBJ2-1; the D gene is possibly TRBD1 (7 bases). The CDR3 contains 14 residues. Germline V gives CDR1 MNHEY, CDR2 SVGAGI. V was trimmed by 6 bases and J by 7 bases, leaving 16 bases between them. As DNA, the CDR3 is TGTGCCAGCAGCAACGCAGGGGGGAGGAATGAGCAGTTCTTC. It specifies CASSNAGGRNEQFF.

This clonotype was counted many times. This rearrangement joins TRBV5-6 to TRBJ2-7; perhaps TRBD2 as D (6 bases). The V end was cut by 3 bases, the J end by 2 bases, with 9 bases between. CDR3 size: 13 residues. Germline CDR1 reads SGHDT; CDR2 reads YYEEEE. The CDR3 loop reads CASSSGLPYEQYF. CDR3 nucleotide sequence: TGTGCCAGCAGCTCGGGACTGCCCTACGAGCAGTACTTC.

This clonotype was seen a few times. The chain joins TRBV7-8 to TRBJ1-1, with a possible D match to TRBD1 (5 bases). The CDR3 is 13 residues long. V was clipped by 3 bases and J by 11 bases, with 16 bases between them. Germline lookup yields CDR1 SGHVS and CDR2 FQNEAQ. The DNA of the CDR3 is TGTGCCAGCAGCTTTGATCTGGGGGGTAGGGCTTTCTTT. Its protein is CASSFDLGGRAFF.

This clonotype was seen only a few times. The chain links TRBV20-1 to TRBJ2-7; TRBD1 aligns across 9 bases. V dropped 6 bases and J dropped 1; count of bases not matched to a gene: 4. The length of the CDR3 is 13 residues. CDR1 and CDR2 (germline): DFQATT, SNEGSKA (reference sequence). DNA for the CDR3: TGCAGTGCCAGGACAGGGGAATCCTACGAGCAGTACTTC. This sequence encodes CSARTGESYEQYF.

With respect to this clonotype: A much larger clone sits a single nucleotide away, making a read error possible. The chain uses TRBV9 and TRBJ2-1, with a weak D call TRBD1 (5 bases). CDR3 size: 15 residues. V was trimmed by 2 bases and J by 0 bases, leaving 9 bases between them. Germline V CDR1 and CDR2: SGDLS, YYNGEE. Here the CDR3 reads CASSVREDSYNEQFF. The CDR3 DNA sequence: TGTGCCAGCAGCGTCAGGGAAGACTCCTACAATGAGCAGTTCTTC.

This clonotype was recorded at least ten times. This chain joins TRBV20-1 and TRBJ1-2; D unresolved. Germline V gene lookup returns CDR1 DFQATT and CDR2 SNEGSKA (reference sequence). V shed 6 bases and J shed 2 bases, with 13 bases lying between them. This CDR3 contains 13 residues. The CDR3 region has the DNA TGCAGTGCCCCGGGAAGGGCAAACTATGGCTACACCTTC. Residues: CSAPGRANYGYTF.

This clonotype was observed a handful of times. This rearrangement joins TRBV2 to TRBJ1-2; 7 bases map to TRBD1. This CDR3 region has 12 residues. Losses at the gene ends were 6 bases for V and 5 bases for J; bases not matched to a gene: 3. CDR1 is SNHLY and CDR2 is FYNNEI in the germline V gene. As DNA, the CDR3 is TGTGCCAGCAGAACAGGGGCTTATGGCTACACCTTC. This encodes CASRTGAYGYTF.

This chain joins TRBV7-2 and TRBJ1-1; 7 positions agree with TRBD1. Germline values: CDR1 SGHTA, CDR2 FQGNSA. Trimming at V came to 4 bases and at J to 1 base, leaving 6 bases not matched to a gene. The CDR3 totals 15 residues. CDR3 coding DNA: TGTGCCAGCAGCTCATCCGGGACAGAGAACACTGAAGCTTTCTTT. It codes for CASSSSGTENTEAFF.

This clonotype was observed at least ten times. The chain uses TRBV6-5 and TRBJ2-1; TRBD2 matches 10 bases. Germline CDR1 and CDR2: MNHEY and SVGAGI. V trimming: 4 bases; J trimming: 6 bases; junction bases outside the gene matches: 9. CDR3 length: 16 amino acids. This chain's CDR3 is CASSWSGGASVNEQFF. In nucleotides, the CDR3 is TGTGCCAGCAGTTGGAGCGGGGGGGCGTCTGTCAATGAGCAGTTCTTC.

This clonotype was detected ten times or more. The genes are TRBV5-1 and TRBJ1-5, with D unresolved. The V end lost 1 base, the J end lost 3 bases, and 8 bases lay between the germline ends. Germline CDR1 SGHRS, CDR2 YFSETQ. The CDR3 covers 14 residues. CDR3 loop: CASSLLGDNQPQHF. CDR3 coding DNA: TGCGCCAGCAGCTTGCTAGGCGACAATCAGCCCCAGCATTTT. The full variable domain, with the rest looked up from reference TRBV5-1 and TRBJ1-5, is KAGVTQTPRYLIKTRGQQVTLSCSPISGHRSVSWYQQTPGQGLQFLFEYFSETQRNKGNFPGRFSGRQFSNSRSEMNVSTLELGDSALYLCASSLLGDNQPQHFGDGTRLSIL.

This clonotype was observed many times. This sequence joins TRBV12-3 or TRBV12-4 and TRBJ1-4, with D possibly being TRBD1 (6 bases). V was shortened by 3 bases and J by 4 bases, with 9 bases between the two germline ends. The CDR3 is 14 residues long. The chain's CDR3 is CASSFRTDNEKLFF. The CDR3 DNA is TGTGCCAGCAGTTTCAGGACAGATAATGAAAAACTGTTTTTT.

The sample holds many counts of this clonotype. This chain uses TRBV12-3 or TRBV12-4 with TRBJ2-5; 9 bases agree with TRBD2. This CDR3 comprises 17 residues. J gave up 5 bases and V 7 bases, and 17 bases lay outside the gene matches. The CDR3 DNA reads as TGTGCCAGCACCGACGAACCCCCGGGACTAGCAGGGGAGACCCAGTACTTC. As protein: CASTDEPPGLAGETQYF.

This clonotype has just a few counts. The gene calls are TRBV29-1 and TRBJ2-1; the D is unclear. The CDR3 has 11 amino acids. In germline, CDR1 is SQVTM, CDR2 ANQGSEA. V shed 1 base and J shed 9 bases, with 7 bases lying between them. CDR3 region: CSVEVGTEQFF. The DNA of the CDR3 is TGCAGCGTTGAAGTCGGAACTGAGCAGTTCTTC.

This clonotype was counted only a few times. This chain links TRBV21-1 with TRBJ2-7. TRBV21-1 is deemed a pseudogene. The CDR3 spans 13 residues. The CDR3 sequence: CASRIKRGCEQYF. CDR3 DNA: TGTGCCAGCAGGATTAAACGGGGTTGCGAGCAGTACTTC.

This clonotype was picked up many times. The V and J genes are TRBV2 and TRBJ2-7; perhaps TRBD2 as D (6 bases). This CDR3 spans 13 amino acids. V dropped 7 bases and J dropped 9 bases, with 19 bases sitting between them. The germline CDR1 and CDR2 sequences are SNHLY and FYNNEI. CDR3 region: CASTKDYTSWQYF. CDR3 nucleotide sequence: TGTGCCAGCACCAAGGACTATACATCGTGGCAGTACTTC.

This clonotype was seen many times. The J gene is TRBJ2-3, the V gene TRBV7-2; the D gene could be TRBD1 or TRBD2 (6 bases each). This CDR3 spans 18 amino acids. Germline CDR1 is SGHTA and CDR2 is FQGNSA. The V and J ends lost 5 bases and 2 bases respectively, with 23 bases between them. The CDR3 loop reads CASSQNTPGAWVTDTQYF. The CDR3, as DNA: TGTGCCAGCAGCCAAAACACCCCGGGGGCGTGGGTCACAGATACGCAGTATTTT.

This clonotype was recorded at least ten times. This rearrangement joins TRBV28 to TRBJ2-7; 9 positions agree with TRBD2. The CDR3 is made up of 17 amino acids. V shed 5 bases, J shed 4 bases, and the junction held 15 bases outside the gene matches. Germline assignment: CDR1 MDHEN and CDR2 SYDVKM. The CDR3 DNA reads as TGTGCCAGCAGTCCGCCCCCCCTAGCGGGGTTCACGTACGAGCAGTACTTC. Protein sequence: CASSPPPLAGFTYEQYF.

This clonotype occurred many times. J is TRBJ1-1 and V is TRBV5-1; no definite D call. The V and J ends lost 3 bases and 0 bases respectively, with 12 bases between them. Germline assignment: CDR1 SGHRS and CDR2 YFSETQ. The CDR3 has 15 residues. The CDR3 loop reads CASSWLTGMNTEAFF. In nucleotides, the CDR3 is TGCGCCAGCAGCTGGCTGACGGGTATGAACACTGAAGCTTTCTTT.

There are many counts of this clonotype. V is TRBV27 and J is TRBJ2-5; D is ambiguous. This CDR3 contains 13 residues. CDR1 and CDR2 from the germline V gene are MNHEY and SMNVEV (reference sequence). V was shortened by 0 bases and J by 4 bases, with 6 bases between the two germline ends. The CDR3 nucleotides are TGTGCCAGCAGTTTATCGGCGATAGAGACCCAGTACTTC. Translating gives CASSLSAIETQYF.

J is TRBJ1-2 and V is TRBV10-2; D unresolved. The CDR3 extends over 13 amino acids. V lost 4 bases to trimming and J lost 4 bases, with 10 bases between them. Germline CDR1 and CDR2: WSHSY and SAAADI. CDR3 DNA sequence: TGCGCCAGCAGTGTGGCCCGAGCCTATGGCTACACCTTC. The encoded protein is CASSVARAYGYTF.

This clonotype was recorded a few times. V usage is TRBV19 and J usage is TRBJ1-4; D is unresolved. The germline V and J ends were trimmed by 5 bases and 3 bases, with 7 bases remaining between them. Germline CDR1 reads LNHDA; CDR2 reads SQIVND (reference sequence). The CDR3 is made up of 13 amino acids. The CDR3 protein is CASSPQANEKLFF. CDR3 nucleotide sequence: TGTGCCAGTAGTCCCCAGGCTAATGAAAAACTGTTTTTT.

V usage is TRBV6-5 and J usage is TRBJ1-2; no clear D. Germline V CDR1 and CDR2: MNHEY, SVGAGI. The CDR3 has 15 residues. The V end lost 5 bases, the J end lost 4 bases, and 17 bases lay between the germline ends. As DNA, the CDR3 is TGTGCCAGCAGTCGACAAAGGGAGGGCCGCTATGGCTACACCTTC. Residues: CASSRQREGRYGYTF.

The chain recombines TRBV28 with TRBJ1-1, with D possibly matching TRBD1 (5 bases). This CDR3 contains 16 residues. Per the germline V gene, CDR1 is MDHEN and CDR2 is SYDVKM. Trimming pared 1 base from V and 1 base from J, leaving 13 bases between. The CDR3 sequence is CASSLFGRAWNTEAFF. For the CDR3, the DNA is TGTGCCAGCAGTTTATTCGGCAGGGCGTGGAACACTGAAGCTTTCTTT.

This clonotype was observed at least ten times. V is TRBV5-1 and J is TRBJ2-5; no clear D gene. Germline V CDR1 and CDR2: SGHRS, YFSETQ. Deletions cut 7 bases from V and 5 bases from J, with 18 bases between. This CDR3 has 14 amino acids. The CDR3 DNA reads as TGCGCCAGCCAAGCTACCCCGGGCTCGGAGACCCAGTACTTC. Translation gives CASQATPGSETQYF.

The chain carries TRBV6-1 and TRBJ2-3; no definite D call. The CDR3 is 14 residues long. From germline, CDR1 is MNHNS and CDR2 SASEGT. V was cut by 4 bases and J by 0 bases, with 8 bases left in between. The CDR3 protein is CASSGVGSTDTQYF. The CDR3, as DNA: TGTGCCAGCAGTGGAGTGGGGAGCACAGATACGCAGTATTTT.

A few counts support this clonotype. The rearrangement joins TRBV25-1 to TRBJ2-1; D is ambiguous. The CDR3 runs 14 residues. Germline assignment: CDR1 MGHDK and CDR2 SYGVNS. The V end lost 4 bases, the J end lost 8 bases, and 15 bases lay between the germline ends. CDR3 region: CASSAYGVGHEQFF. DNA for the CDR3: TGTGCCAGCAGTGCTTATGGGGTGGGTCATGAGCAGTTCTTC. Based on the CDR3 plus reference TRBV25-1 and TRBJ2-1, the full variable domain is EADIYQTPRYLVIGTGKKITLECSQTMGHDKMYWYQQDPGMELHLIHYSYGVNSTEKGDLSSESTVSRIRTEHFPLTLESARPSHTSQYLCASSAYGVGHEQFFGPGTRLTVL.

This clonotype was counted at least ten times. J is TRBJ1-5 and V is TRBV6-2 or TRBV6-3; TRBD1 might be the D (5 bases). This CDR3 has 15 residues. V was trimmed by 6 bases and J by 1 base, leaving 13 bases between them. In germline, CDR1 is MNHEY, CDR2 SVGEGT. CDR3 sequence (DNA): TGTGCCAGCAGCAAACAGGAGGAGAGCAATCAGCCCCAGCATTTT. It translates to CASSKQEESNQPQHF.

The V and J genes are TRBV18 and TRBJ1-5, with a weak D call TRBD1 (5 bases). CDR1 and CDR2 (germline): KGHSH, LQKENI. V was trimmed by 4 bases and J by 1 base, leaving 11 bases between them. CDR3 length: 15 amino acids. The CDR3 DNA reads TGTGCCAGCTCACTTCTGGGGGAAAGCAATCAGCCCCAGCATTTT. It encodes CASSLLGESNQPQHF.

This clonotype has just a few counts. This sequence joins TRBV7-2 and TRBJ1-2; tentatively, D is TRBD1 (5 bases). This CDR3 is 15 amino acids long. V lost 0 bases and J 6 bases, leaving 14 bases between the germline ends. Germline V gene sequence: CDR1 SGHTA, CDR2 FQGNSA. CDR3 residues: CASSLAQAGLNGYTF. The CDR3 DNA is TGTGCCAGCAGCTTAGCGCAAGCAGGGTTAAATGGCTACACCTTC.

This clonotype was detected many times. This chain connects TRBV10-1 to TRBJ2-7; 8 bases fit TRBD1. The trim removed 4 bases at V and 5 bases at J, leaving 16 bases unmatched. The germline V gene has CDR1 WNHNN and CDR2 SYGVQD (reference sequence). The CDR3 is made up of 17 amino acids. The CDR3 DNA sequence: TGCGCCAGCAGTGCGAGGACTCGGACAGGGATTACCGACGAGCAGTACTTC. Its translation is CASSARTRTGITDEQYF.